Following are 10 T cell receptor beta chains from one sample sequenced in a study of blood T cell repertoires in COVID-19. Profiled with immunoSEQ multiplex PCR; TCRdb holds only in-frame clones, not every one. The sample comprises about 130,000 clones, about four fifths of which are singletons, and approximately 1.5% rests with the top ten. The sample was peripheral blood. The receptors originated from a man aged 55 to 70 with acute or convalescent COVID-19.

The chain is built from TRBV6-5 and TRBJ1-1; the match to TRBD1 covers 10 bases. J lost 5 bases, V lost 8 bases, and 11 bases had no gene match. The germline CDR1 and CDR2 sequences are MNHEY and SVGAGI. The CDR3 sequence is 15 residues long. The CDR3, as DNA: TGTGCCAGCCGCATAAGACAGGGGGCAGGAACTGAAGCTTTCTTT. It yields the protein CASRIRQGAGTEAFF.

This chain joins TRBV7-2 and TRBJ2-1; no definite D call. The V gene lost 0 bases and the J gene lost 10 bases, with 19 bases spanning the gap. Germline V gene data show CDR1 as SGHTA and CDR2 as FQGNSA. This CDR3 is 16 amino acids long. The chain's CDR3 is CASSLAAAASSLEQFF. Written as DNA, the CDR3 is TGTGCCAGCAGCTTAGCTGCGGCAGCCTCGTCATTAGAGCAGTTCTTC. The complete variable domain, with remaining parts taken from reference TRBV7-2 and TRBJ2-1, reads GAGVSQSPSNKVTEKGKDVELRCDPISGHTALYWYRQSLGQGLEFLIYFQGNSAPDKSGLPSDRFSAERTGGSVSTLTIQRTQQEDSAVYLCASSLAAAASSLEQFFGPGTRLTVL.

The chain couples TRBV7-6 to TRBJ2-3; 10 nucleotides align to TRBD2. Trimming removed 5 bases from V and 3 bases from J; junction bases left unmatched: 11. The length of the CDR3 is 17 residues. Per germline, CDR1 SGHVS and CDR2 FNYEAQ. In DNA form, the CDR3 reads TGTGCCAGCAGCCCCCGGGCTAGCGGGAGAAGAACAGATACGCAGTATTTT. It is translated as CASSPRASGRRTDTQYF. Full variable domain (remainder filled in from reference TRBV7-6 and TRBJ2-3): GAGVSQSPRYKVTKRGQDVALRCDPISGHVSLYWYRQALGQGPEFLTYFNYEAQQDKSGLPNDRFSAERPEGSISTLTIQRTEQRDSAMYRCASSPRASGRRTDTQYFGPGTRLTVL.

The gene calls are TRBV5-1 and TRBJ2-1; no clear D. This CDR3 comprises 12 residues. The V end lost 1 base, the J end lost 12 bases, and 11 bases lay between the germline ends. CDR1 SGHRS and CDR2 YFSETQ come from the germline V gene. The CDR3 coding sequence is TGCGCCAGCAGCTTGTCTGCTAAGCTGCAGTTCTTC. Its protein is CASSLSAKLQFF.

This chain links TRBV5-1 with TRBJ2-2; D call uncertain. In germline, CDR1 is SGHRS, CDR2 YFSETQ. V was cut by 5 bases and J by 2 bases, with 10 bases left in between. This CDR3 spans 14 amino acids. The CDR3 DNA reads as TGCGCCAGCAGTACCAGGATAAACACCGGGGAGCTGTTTTTT. Its translation: CASSTRINTGELFF. The entire variable domain, with the rest obtained from reference TRBV5-1 and TRBJ2-2, is as follows: KAGVTQTPRYLIKTRGQQVTLSCSPISGHRSVSWYQQTPGQGLQFLFEYFSETQRNKGNFPGRFSGRQFSNSRSEMNVSTLELGDSALYLCASSTRINTGELFFGEGSRLTVL.

The chain employs TRBV5-4 and TRBJ2-7, with TRBD2 as a possible D gene (5 bases). Germline assignment: CDR1 SGHNT and CDR2 YYREEE (reference sequence). The V end was cut by 0 bases, the J end by 3 bases, with 16 bases between. The CDR3 is 16 residues long. The CDR3 reads CASSLGVPGGFYEQYF. In DNA form, the CDR3 reads TGTGCCAGCAGCTTGGGGGTTCCAGGAGGCTTCTACGAGCAGTACTTC.

J is TRBJ1-2 and V is TRBV27; the D gene is possibly TRBD1 (6 bases). The CDR3 length is 15 residues. Germline-derived CDR1 and CDR2 are MNHEY and SMNVEV (reference sequence). V was clipped by 3 bases and J by 3 bases, with 14 bases between them. CDR3 DNA: TGTGCCAGCAGTTTGCGGCCACAGGGAGACTATGGCTACACCTTC. It yields the protein CASSLRPQGDYGYTF.

This clone was detected a few times. V gene TRBV21-1 combines with J gene TRBJ1-5; whether TRBD1, the table's D call, matches the DNA was not checked. TRBV21-1 is termed a pseudogene. This CDR3 has 14 amino acids. CDR3 in amino acids: CASSPPGVSQPQHF. The CDR3 nucleotides are TGTGCCAGCAGCCCACCAGGGGTAAGCCAGCCCCAGCATTTT.

This clone was found a few times. J is TRBJ2-3 and V is TRBV11-2, with 7 bases aligning to TRBD2. CDR3 size: 14 residues. J lost 5 bases, V lost 0 bases, and 2 bases had no gene match. The V gene's germline CDR1 is SGHAT and CDR2 FQNNGV. The CDR3 reads CASSLELALDTQYF. The CDR3 DNA sequence: TGTGCCAGCAGCTTAGAACTAGCGTTAGATACGCAGTATTTT.

The CDR3 here is CASSLTGNSYEQYF. CDR3 nucleotides: TGCGCCAGCAGTTTGACAGGGAACTCCTACGAGCAGTACTTC. The V gene is TRBV5-1, the J gene TRBJ2-7, with 7 bases identical to TRBD1. CDR1 is SGHRS, CDR2 YFSETQ, per germline. V was pared by 5 bases and J by 0 bases, with 5 bases of the junction left unmatched. The CDR3 is 14 residues long.